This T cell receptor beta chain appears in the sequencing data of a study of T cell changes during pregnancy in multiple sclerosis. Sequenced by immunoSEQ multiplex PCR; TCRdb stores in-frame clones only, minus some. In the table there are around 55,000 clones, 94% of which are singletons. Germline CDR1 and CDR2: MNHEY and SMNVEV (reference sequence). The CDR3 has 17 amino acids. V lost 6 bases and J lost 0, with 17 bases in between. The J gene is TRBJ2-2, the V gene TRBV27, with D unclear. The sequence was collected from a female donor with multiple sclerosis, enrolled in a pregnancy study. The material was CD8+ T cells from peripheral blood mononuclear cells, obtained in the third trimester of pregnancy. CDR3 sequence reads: CASRHSPGYPNTGELFF. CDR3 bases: TGTGCCAGCAGACACTCCCCCGGGTATCCGAACACCGGGGAGCTGTTTTTT.